Presented here are 19 T cell receptor beta chains from one specimen sequenced in a study of T cell responses to AZD1222 COVID-19 vaccine. Sequencing was performed with immunoSEQ multiplex PCR; in TCRdb, only in-frame clones are kept and a portion is missing. The repertoire holds 160,000 or so clones, with around nine tenths as singletons. Sequences were derived from peripheral blood, sampled on day 0 of AZD1222 vaccination. These receptor sequences come from an adult in good health.

The chain carries TRBV5-1 and TRBJ1-1, with D unclear. Germline CDR1 reads SGHRS; CDR2 reads YFSETQ. The V and J ends lost 2 bases and 0 bases respectively, with 8 bases between them. CDR3 length equals 14 residues. The chain's CDR3 is CASSFGTLNTEAFF. In DNA, the CDR3 is TGCGCCAGCAGCTTTGGAACCCTGAACACTGAAGCTTTCTTT.

The gene calls are TRBV5-1 and TRBJ1-2; D not resolved. Germline V gene lookup returns CDR1 SGHRS and CDR2 YFSETQ. Trimming pared 0 bases from V and 2 bases from J, leaving 11 bases between. This CDR3 spans 15 amino acids. Written as DNA, the CDR3 is TGCGCCAGCAGCTTGGATGGGTGGGGAAACTATGGCTACACCTTC. As protein: CASSLDGWGNYGYTF.

The rearrangement links TRBV27 to TRBJ1-1; D gene uncertain. The CDR3 has 16 residues. CDR1 is MNHEY and CDR2 is SMNVEV in the germline V gene (reference sequence). The V end was cut by 6 bases, the J end by 0 bases, with 17 bases between. Here the CDR3 reads CASSFAREFVNTEAFF. The CDR3 nucleotides read TGTGCCAGCAGCTTCGCACGGGAGTTCGTGAACACTGAAGCTTTCTTT.

The CDR3 DNA is TGTGCCAGCACCGCAGGCCTAGCGGGAGTTAAGACCCAGTACTTC. Its translation: CASTAGLAGVKTQYF. The J gene is TRBJ2-5, the V gene TRBV2; 10 positions match TRBD2. From germline, CDR1 is SNHLY and CDR2 FYNNEI. With V trimmed by 7 bases and J by 6 bases, 11 bases remained unmatched. The CDR3 totals 15 residues.

This chain uses TRBV3-1 (or the pseudogene TRBV3-2) with TRBJ1-1, with D tentatively TRBD1 (5 bases). The V and J ends lost 3 bases and 5 bases respectively, with 13 bases between them. The CDR3 totals 14 residues. Germline V CDR1 and CDR2: LGHDT, YNNKEL (reference sequence). CDR3 nucleotide sequence: TGTGCCAGCAGCCAGCGGCAGGGTGGGACTGAAGCTTTCTTT. Protein: CASSQRQGGTEAFF.

V gene TRBV2 combines with J gene TRBJ1-1, with a tentative D call TRBD1 (5 bases). V was cut by 0 bases and J by 0 bases, with 14 bases left in between. This CDR3 comprises 17 residues. CDR1 and CDR2 from the germline V gene are SNHLY and FYNNEI. The CDR3 DNA is TGTGCCAGCAGTGAAGCAGGGGAATTGCCTATGAACACTGAAGCTTTCTTT. Translated, it gives CASSEAGELPMNTEAFF.

The V gene is TRBV2, the J gene TRBJ1-6; perhaps TRBD1 as D (6 bases). The V and J ends lost 2 bases and 6 bases respectively, with 11 bases between them. There are 15 residues in the CDR3. Germline-derived CDR1 and CDR2 are SNHLY and FYNNEI. CDR3 sequence (DNA): TGTGCCAGCAGTGAATCTAGGACAGCTAATTCACCCCTCCACTTT. This codes for CASSESRTANSPLHF.

The CDR3 DNA reads as TGCGCCAGCAGTGAGGGGGCGGCTTTCTTT. It encodes CASSEGAAFF. This chain uses TRBV10-2 with TRBJ1-1, with TRBD1 as a possible D gene (5 bases). V was shortened by 2 bases and J by 11 bases, with 6 bases between the two germline ends. Germline-derived CDR1 and CDR2 are WSHSY and SAAADI. The CDR3 consists of 10 residues.

The J gene is TRBJ1-4, the V gene TRBV19; D may be TRBD1 (5 bases). CDR1 and CDR2 (germline): LNHDA, SQIVND (reference sequence). This CDR3 contains 13 residues. V lost 7 bases and J lost 8, with 14 bases in between. The CDR3 here is CASIVQDGEKLFF. CDR3 in DNA: TGTGCCAGTATCGTACAGGACGGGGAAAAACTGTTTTTT.

The chain combines TRBV7-9 with TRBJ2-1, with D possibly being TRBD1 or TRBD2 (5 bases each). This CDR3 is 15 amino acids long. The germline CDR1 and CDR2 sequences are SEHNR and FQNEAQ (reference sequence). The V end lost 5 bases, the J end lost 9 bases, and 20 bases lay between the germline ends. The DNA of the CDR3 is TGTGCCAGCAGCGGGACCCTGGGCCCTAGTAGTGAGCAGTTCTTC. Translating gives CASSGTLGPSSEQFF.

The J gene is TRBJ1-3, the V gene TRBV6-5; 7 bases map to TRBD1. Germline V gene sequence: CDR1 MNHEY, CDR2 SVGAGI. This CDR3 is built from 15 residues. The trim removed 6 bases at V and 0 bases at J, leaving 5 bases unmatched. The CDR3 here is CASRGQLLSGNTIYF. The CDR3 DNA is TGTGCCAGCAGGGGACAGCTACTCTCTGGAAACACCATATATTTT.

This sequence joins TRBV2 and TRBJ2-3, with TRBD2 matching 10 bases. This CDR3 is built from 15 residues. Trimming at V came to 6 bases and at J to 3 bases, leaving 6 bases not matched to a gene. Germline V gene data show CDR1 as SNHLY and CDR2 as FYNNEI. The CDR3 sequence: CASRVAGGRTDTQYF. CDR3 in DNA: TGTGCCAGCAGGGTAGCGGGAGGACGGACAGATACGCAGTATTTT.

The gene calls are TRBV24-1 and TRBJ1-1; possible D gene TRBD1, 5 bases. The CDR3 sequence is 18 residues long. The V end was cut by 0 bases, the J end by 4 bases, with 20 bases between. The germline V gene encodes CDR1 KGHDR and CDR2 SFDVKD. The CDR3 loop reads CATSDLGDGETSPTEAFF. The DNA of the CDR3 is TGTGCCACCAGTGATTTGGGGGACGGAGAGACCTCGCCCACTGAAGCTTTCTTT.

J is TRBJ2-4 and V is TRBV29-1; D is perhaps TRBD1 (5 bases). Germline loops: CDR1 SQVTM, CDR2 ANQGSEA. The V and J ends lost 4 bases and 1 base respectively, with 8 bases between them. The CDR3 spans 13 residues. The CDR3 region has the DNA TGCAGCGTTGCTCCAGGGGCCAAAAACATTCAGTACTTC. Encoded protein: CSVAPGAKNIQYF.

V and J are TRBV6-1 and TRBJ1-1, with 7 bases lining up with TRBD1. V lost 1 base, J lost 11 bases, and 1 base stayed unmatched. This CDR3 spans 11 amino acids. Germline CDR1 and CDR2: MNHNS and SASEGT. This CDR3 is CASSEDRGAFF. In DNA, the CDR3 is TGTGCCAGCAGTGAAGACAGGGGTGCTTTCTTT.

The chain is built from TRBV2 and TRBJ1-6; TRBD1 might be the D (5 bases). Trimming pared 8 bases from V and 1 base from J, leaving 15 bases between. This CDR3 region has 16 residues. Looked up from germline, CDR1 is SNHLY and CDR2 is FYNNEI. CDR3 DNA sequence: TGTGCCAGCTGGCAGGGTATAGGGTCCTATAATTCACCCCTCCACTTT. It specifies CASWQGIGSYNSPLHF.

CDR3: CASSPTEETQYF. The CDR3 DNA sequence: TGTGCCAGCAGCCCCACCGAAGAGACCCAGTACTTC. J is TRBJ2-5 and V is TRBV9; D ambiguous. Germline V CDR1 and CDR2: SGDLS, YYNGEE. The CDR3 consists of 12 residues. V was trimmed by 4 bases and J by 3 bases, leaving 7 bases between them.

The chain carries TRBV30 and TRBJ1-1, with 7 bases identical to TRBD1. Looked up from germline, CDR1 is GTSNPN and CDR2 is SVGIG (reference sequence). The CDR3 consists of 15 residues. J was trimmed by 4 bases and V by 3 bases; bases with no gene match: 11. The CDR3 loop reads CAWRLTRGLSTEAFF. The CDR3 DNA sequence: TGTGCCTGGAGGCTAACAAGGGGGCTTAGCACTGAAGCTTTCTTT.

As DNA, the CDR3 is TGCGCCAGCAGCTTGGAGGCTAGCGGGAGGGGAAAGCAGTTCTTC. Its translation is CASSLEASGRGKQFF. The V gene is TRBV5-1, the J gene TRBJ2-1; 12 bases fit TRBD2. The germline CDR1 and CDR2 sequences are SGHRS and YFSETQ. Trimming at V came to 0 bases and at J to 11 bases, leaving 6 bases not matched to a gene. The CDR3 extends over 15 amino acids.